Sequencing of this TCR beta chain was carried out in a study of response to subunit inactivated influenza vaccine. Findings of the study overall: There was a suggestion from the authors that each seasonal influenza vaccination recruits few new T cells.

The length of the CDR3 is 15 residues. V gave up 1 base and J gave up 2 bases, with 9 bases separating them. This clonotype has a handful of counts. What it recognizes is unknown. A single record per CDR3 protein comes from TCRdb applying MiXCR to the RT-PCR reads. The sample holds about 780,000 distinct CDR3 sequences, under 20% seen once. The J gene is TRBJ1-3, the V gene TRBV12-3 or TRBV12-4, with unresolved D. Sequencing used PBMCs from blood, obtained roughly 5 days after vaccination. The source of this sequence is a man between 45 and 60 years old who received an inactivated influenza vaccine. This CDR3 reads CASSLEMVTGNTIYF. The CDR3 DNA reads as TGTGCCAGCAGTTTAGAGATGGTAACTGGAAACACCATATATTTT.